The 26 T cell receptor beta chains in this list originate from one sample, sequenced in a study of T cells in Graves' hyperthyroidism and ophthalmopathy. Researchers amplified the TCR beta CDR3 regions from RNA transcripts. TCR CDR3 regions were first amplified by RT-PCR with HTBI primers. TCRdb reprocessed the multiplex PCR reads via MiXCR and lists one record per CDR3 protein. The sample has more than 500,000 distinct CDR3 sequences; about 46% are singletons. The sequenced material came from peripheral blood or thyroid tissue (not recorded which). The receptors were gathered from an adult woman with Graves' disease, either hyperthyroidism or ophthalmopathy (not recorded which).

This clonotype came up many times. The CDR3 region has the DNA TGCAGCGCAAGGGACATGACTAACTATGGCTACACCTTC. Amino acid sequence: CSARDMTNYGYTF. The V call is TRBV29-1, the J call TRBJ1-2; TRBD1 is a possible D gene (6 bases). V gave up 7 bases and J gave up 0 bases, with 12 bases separating them. The V gene's germline CDR1 is SQVTM and CDR2 ANQGSEA. CDR3 size: 13 residues.

This clonotype has at least ten counts. The chain has TRBV19 and TRBJ1-1; TRBD1 might be the D (6 bases). The CDR3 has 14 amino acids. V was trimmed by 11 bases and J by 3 bases, leaving 19 bases between them. CDR1 is LNHDA and CDR2 is SQIVND in the germline V gene (reference sequence). The CDR3 DNA reads as TGTGCCTGTAAAGGGGGGCTTCAGGACACTGAAGCTTTCTTT. Protein sequence: CACKGGLQDTEAFF. Complete variable domain (other parts from reference TRBV19 and TRBJ1-1): DGGITQSPKYLFRKEGQNVTLSCEQNLNHDAMYWYRQDPGQGLRLIYYSQIVNDFQKGDIAEGYSVSREKKESFPLTVTSAQKNPTAFYLCACKGGLQDTEAFFGQGTRLTVV.

The chain recombines TRBV19 with TRBJ1-3; no clear D. The CDR3 is 16 amino acids. Germline V gene sequence: CDR1 LNHDA, CDR2 SQIVND (reference sequence). V was pared by 5 bases and J by 0 bases, with 14 bases between. The DNA for the CDR3 is TGTGCCAGTAGTCACCCCCGAGAGAGCTCTGGAAACACCATATATTTT. It codes for CASSHPRESSGNTIYF.

The chain uses TRBV15 and TRBJ1-2; 11 bases line up with TRBD1. The CDR3 is 14 residues long. The V gene end was trimmed by 4 bases and the J gene end by 4 bases; junction bases not matched to a gene: 2. Germline CDR1 and CDR2: LNHNV and YYDKDF (reference sequence). Here the CDR3 reads CATSTGTGGYGYTF. CDR3 DNA: TGTGCCACCAGCACCGGGACAGGGGGCTATGGCTACACCTTC. Drawing the rest from reference TRBV15 and TRBJ1-2, the complete variable domain is DAMVIQNPRYQVTQFGKPVTLSCSQTLNHNVMYWYQQKSSQAPKLLFHYYDKDFNNEADTPDNFQSRRPNTSFCFLDIRSPGLGDTAMYLCATSTGTGGYGYTFGSGTRLTVV.

Regarding this clonotype: This likely comes from a read error, as the CDR3 has no conserved phenylalanine or tryptophan at its end. No DNA is shown, since the ends of the CDR3 on it are uncertain; the CDR3 is the one TCRdb lists. V usage is TRBV7-9 and J usage is TRBJ2-5; no DNA check was done on the table's D call, TRBD1. Germline V lookup: CDR1 SEHNR, CDR2 FQNEAQ (reference sequence). The CDR3 length equals 10 residues, ends included. The CDR3 is CASSLERGPG.

The chain links TRBV10-3 to TRBJ2-1; a weak D match, TRBD1 (5 bases). V lost 4 bases, J lost 9 bases, and 16 bases lay in between. From germline, CDR1 is ENHRY and CDR2 SYGVKD. The CDR3 length is 14 residues. The CDR3, as DNA: TGTGCCATCAGTGGGCAGGGTATGAACACTGAGCAGTTCTTC. It translates to CAISGQGMNTEQFF.

The chain uses TRBV29-1 and TRBJ1-2; D is possibly TRBD1 (5 bases). The V end lost 8 bases, the J end lost 6 bases, and 31 bases lay between the germline ends. From germline, CDR1 is SQVTM and CDR2 ANQGSEA. This CDR3 has 17 residues. The CDR3 sequence: CSCQPPFGGGKADGYTF. The CDR3 DNA is TGCAGCTGTCAACCTCCTTTCGGGGGGGGGAAGGCTGATGGCTACACCTTC.

This chain links TRBV29-1 with TRBJ2-5; D may be TRBD2 (5 bases). The CDR3 is made up of 11 amino acids. Trimming removed 4 bases from V and 5 bases from J, with 8 bases in between. CDR1 is SQVTM and CDR2 is ANQGSEA in the germline V gene. CDR3 loop: CSVAWEETQYF. CDR3 DNA sequence: TGCAGCGTTGCTTGGGAGGAGACCCAGTACTTC.

The chain has TRBV19 and TRBJ2-7; no clear D. The germline CDR1 and CDR2 sequences are LNHDA and SQIVND (reference sequence). This CDR3 contains 15 residues. V gave up 3 bases and J gave up 1 base, with 13 bases separating them. The CDR3 region has the DNA TGTGCCAGTAGTATTTCGGCAGAAGGATCCTACGAGCAGTACTTC. Its translation is CASSISAEGSYEQYF.

This chain joins TRBV24-1 and TRBJ1-5, with D perhaps matching TRBD1 (5 bases). Trimming stripped 8 bases from V and 4 bases from J, with 20 bases between. Germline V gives CDR1 KGHDR, CDR2 SFDVKD. This CDR3 is built from 16 residues. CDR3 residues: CATIGDRTVQNQPQHF. The CDR3 nucleotides read TGTGCCACCATTGGGGACCGGACCGTTCAAAATCAGCCCCAGCATTTT.

Points on this clonotype: Possible read error: a much larger clone is one base away. The V gene is TRBV6-2 or TRBV6-3, the J gene TRBJ2-7; 8 positions agree with TRBD1. Germline loops: CDR1 MNHEY, CDR2 SVGEGT. The CDR3 length is 14 residues. CDR3 residues: CASSSAGQGYEQCF. As DNA, the CDR3 is TGTGCCAGCAGTTCGGCCGGACAGGGTTACGAGCAGTGCTTC.

This clonotype has only one observation. This chain uses TRBV20-1 with TRBJ1-5; a possible D gene is TRBD1 (5 bases). Trimming removed 0 bases from V and 3 bases from J, with 21 bases in between. The CDR3 extends over 18 amino acids. From germline, CDR1 is DFQATT and CDR2 SNEGSKA (reference sequence). CDR3 nucleotides: TGCAGTGCTAGAGATGGGCGGGGGGAGTGGGTTACCAATCAGCCCCAGCATTTT. Protein product: CSARDGRGEWVTNQPQHF.

Note on this clonotype: At one of its ends the junction is not consistent with the germline gene, which may arise from a read error. V is TRBV7-9 and J is TRBJ2-5; 8 bases map to TRBD1. Germline V gene sequence: CDR1 SEHNR, CDR2 FQNEAQ (reference sequence). The CDR3 runs 14 residues. The CDR3 bases are TGCGCCAGCAGTGACGGACAGGGAGCGGAGACCCAGTACTTC. Translated: CASSDGQGAETQYF. Full variable domain (rest looked up from reference TRBV7-9 and TRBJ2-5): DTGVSQNPRHKITKRGQNVTFRCDPISEHNRLYWYRQTLGQGPEFLTYFQNEAQLEKSRLLSDRFSAERPKGSFSTLEIQRTEQGDSAMYLCASSDGQGAETQYFGPGTRLLVL.

The rearrangement joins TRBV28 to TRBJ1-1; D perhaps matches TRBD1 (5 bases). V was trimmed by 7 bases and J by 7 bases, leaving 22 bases between them. CDR1 MDHEN and CDR2 SYDVKM come from the germline V gene. The CDR3 length is 15 residues. The CDR3 DNA reads TGTGCCAGCACCTACCCCTTCGGGGGTCGAGGTGAAGCTTTCTTT. Amino acids: CASTYPFGGRGEAFF.

The chain combines TRBV29-1 with TRBJ2-7; D might be TRBD1 (6 bases). V was pared by 8 bases and J by 0 bases, with 14 bases between. CDR1 is SQVTM and CDR2 is ANQGSEA in the germline V gene. The CDR3 loop spans 13 amino acids. The CDR3 is CSSDQGSSYEQYF. The DNA for the CDR3 is TGCAGCAGTGATCAGGGGAGCTCCTACGAGCAGTACTTC.

The chain links TRBV4-1 to TRBJ1-1; D ambiguous. V was cut by 1 base and J by 1 base, with 10 bases left in between. The CDR3 extends over 15 amino acids. CDR1 is MGHRA, CDR2 YSYEKL, per germline. CDR3 in amino acids: CASSQVWTSNTEAFF. The CDR3 nucleotides read TGCGCCAGCAGCCAAGTTTGGACTTCGAACACTGAAGCTTTCTTT.

This clonotype has only a few counts. The V call is TRBV29-1, the J call TRBJ2-7, with 9 bases identical to TRBD1. The CDR3 runs to 14 residues. Trimming cost V 7 bases and J 7 bases; bases outside gene matches: 14. Looked up from germline, CDR1 is SQVTM and CDR2 is ANQGSEA. The CDR3 sequence: CSECPRTGAGEQYF. CDR3 coding DNA: TGCAGCGAATGTCCTCGGACAGGGGCGGGGGAGCAGTACTTC.

The chain has TRBV5-1 and TRBJ1-4; TRBD1 is a possible D gene (5 bases). The germline CDR1 and CDR2 sequences are SGHRS and YFSETQ. CDR3 length: 15 residues. Trimming removed 0 bases at V and 8 bases at J, with 14 bases between. CDR3 in amino acids: CASSLERGVPEKLFF. CDR3 nucleotides: TGCGCCAGCAGCTTGGAACGAGGGGTACCGGAAAAACTGTTTTTT.

This clonotype has at least ten counts. The V gene is TRBV7-9, the J gene TRBJ1-5; D is unclear. Germline values: CDR1 SEHNR, CDR2 FQNEAQ (reference sequence). The length of the CDR3 is 14 residues. Trimming pared 8 bases from V and 4 bases from J, leaving 15 bases between. For the CDR3, the DNA is TGTGCCAGCCAGTCGTCCGGCGGAAATCAGCCCCAGCATTTT. As protein: CASQSSGGNQPQHF.

This clonotype was recorded many times. The V gene is TRBV6-6, the J gene TRBJ2-5; a weak D match, TRBD2 (6 bases). Germline V CDR1 and CDR2: MNHNY, SVGAGI (reference sequence). V was trimmed by 3 bases and J by 2 bases, leaving 10 bases between them. This CDR3 has 14 residues. The CDR3 DNA reads TGTGCCAGCAGTTATGGCGGACTACAAGAGACCCAGTACTTC. This sequence encodes CASSYGGLQETQYF.

This clonotype showed up many times. This chain links TRBV29-1 with TRBJ2-5, with 8 bases fitting TRBD2. The CDR3 is made up of 13 amino acids. Germline V lookup: CDR1 SQVTM, CDR2 ANQGSEA. Trimming cost V 6 bases and J 4 bases; bases outside gene matches: 7. CDR3 sequence (DNA): TGCAGCGTAATCCCAGCGGGAGCAGAGACCCAGTACTTC. This encodes CSVIPAGAETQYF.

The gene calls are TRBV20-1 and TRBJ2-5; TRBD2 matches at 9 bases. Trimming cost V 3 bases and J 2 bases; bases outside gene matches: 4. There are 14 residues in the CDR3. The germline gives CDR1 DFQATT, CDR2 SNEGSKA (reference sequence). The CDR3 spells CSARWTSEQETQYF. The DNA of the CDR3 is TGCAGTGCTAGGTGGACTAGCGAACAAGAGACCCAGTACTTC.

This clonotype was counted at least ten times. The chain combines TRBV7-8 with TRBJ2-2, with D perhaps given as TRBD1 or TRBD2 (5 bases each). Trimming took off 5 bases at V and 7 bases at J, with 11 bases between the two ends. The CDR3 length is 13 residues. Germline lookup yields CDR1 SGHVS and CDR2 FQNEAQ. The CDR3 sequence: CASSPRGGGELFF. CDR3 bases: TGTGCCAGCAGCCCCCGGGGCGGCGGGGAGCTGTTTTTT.

This clonotype appeared a few times. J is TRBJ2-7 and V is TRBV6-1, with 8 positions matching TRBD1. Germline CDR1 and CDR2: MNHNS and SASEGT. The CDR3 sequence is 13 residues long. The junction had 3 bases not matched to a gene; V was cut back by 6 bases and J by 2 bases. The CDR3 DNA reads as TGTGCCAGCAGAGGGACAGGCGCCTACGAGCAGTACTTC. It codes for CASRGTGAYEQYF.

This chain connects TRBV9 to TRBJ1-6; D call uncertain. The CDR3 consists of 14 residues. Per the germline V gene, CDR1 is SGDLS and CDR2 is YYNGEE. Trimming pared 2 bases from V and 9 bases from J, leaving 12 bases between. As DNA, the CDR3 is TGTGCCAGCAGCGTCATGCAGAATGCTTCACCCCTCCACTTT. This codes for CASSVMQNASPLHF.

The rearrangement joins TRBV10-2 to TRBJ1-1, with D maybe TRBD1 (6 bases). The germline V gene has CDR1 WSHSY and CDR2 SAAADI. V was pared by 5 bases and J by 7 bases, with 14 bases between. This CDR3 spans 13 amino acids. The CDR3 loop is CASSTGSPLEAFF. CDR3 sequence (DNA): TGCGCCAGCAGTACAGGGTCGCCTCTTGAAGCTTTCTTT.